This T cell receptor beta chain was identified during a study of shared clonotypes between healthy human individuals. Across the whole study: Donors had three CD4 naive, three CD4 memory, two CD8 naive and one CD8 memory plate apiece.

The CDR3 loop spans 13 amino acids. Trimming removed 5 bases from V and 2 bases from J, with 10 bases in between. Germline lookup yields CDR1 MNHNY and CDR2 SVGAGI (reference sequence). The assay was immunoSEQ multiplex PCR, and TCRdb's table has in-frame clones only and misses some. The repertoire holds roughly 300,000 clones, with 73% as singletons. V gene TRBV6-6 combines with J gene TRBJ2-7; no firm D call. Specimen: memory CD4+ T cells sorted from blood. Sample subset: CD45RA-negative fraction. The receptor was isolated from a man aged 25-45 years in good health. The CDR3 here is CASSLERTYEQYF. CDR3 sequence (DNA): TGTGCCAGCAGTCTCGAACGAACCTACGAGCAGTACTTC.